The T cell receptor beta chain under discussion was sequenced for a study of blood T cell repertoires in COVID-19 (dated by TCRdb to 2020 to 2021). With regard to the full study: The collaborator samples originated in the United States, Italy and Spain and spanned the acute and convalescent phases of COVID-19. HLA class I and class II types, where available, came from metadata supplied by the sample provider rather than from assay-based typing. The repertoires were made available in a free public database intended to serve as a resource for research on the immune response to SARS-CoV-2. The samples were drawn from two sources: the first 160 participants of the ongoing ImmuneRACE study, and 1,254 subjects contributed by 6 global collaborators. The material from the prospective study consisted of cDNA or gDNA derived from T cells, B-cell-depleted T cells, or PBMCs. Subjects who had been exposed to COVID-19, were actively infected with it, or had recovered from it provided the deeply sampled blood TCRbeta repertoires that made up the dataset. Sample metadata almost always included a de-identified subject ID, COVID-19 status, age in years and sex. Points the paper makes about the study in general: The quantity of clinical and demographic metadata differed by source and by participant and was supplied without curation.

This clone was observed a single time. The target of this receptor is not known. Base qualities were left out, and no much larger clone turns up one base away. TCRbeta CDR3 regions were amplified from genomic DNA by means of the immunoSEQ Assay, a bias-controlled multiplex PCR. The authors' pipeline ran thus. The number of nucleated cells in each sample was estimated by amplification of reference gene primers within the assay. Sequence reads were collapsed and filtered to measure the absolute abundance of every unique TCRbeta CDR3 rearrangement. For each sample, productive Simpson clonality was calculated as the square root of Simpson's diversity index across productive rearrangements. Imported from immuneACCESS, the table was reduced by TCRdb to in-frame sequences with V and J called. These copies leave out some clones; in studies compared against another copy, an unresolved V gene accounts for under half, and the cause of the remainder is not known. V and J calls and clone size follow that table, whereas D and trimming were derived from the DNA. This sample comprises tens of thousands of clones, roughly 88% of them detected only once. Roughly 33% of the sample is taken by the ten largest.

Collaborating institutions collected whole blood in K2EDTA tubes following their own protocols. Collaborator samples were shipped for TCRbeta analysis as frozen whole blood, isolated PBMCs, or DNA extracted from either sample type. This TCR was recovered from a woman at least 80 years old with acute or convalescent COVID-19. Sequencing was carried out using peripheral blood.

Read as DNA, the sequence is TGTGCTCACTTTCCCTTGAAAGAGATGAACACTGAAGCTTTCTTT. Protein translation: CAHFPLKEMNTEAFF. This chain is built from TRBV28 and TRBJ1-1, with the identity of the D gene unclear. The germline V gene sets CDR1 to MDHEN and CDR2 to SYDVKM. The CDR3 sequence holds 15 residues, the cysteine and phenylalanine included. The sequence is cut down to CDR3 DNA, 45 bases in frame from base 1.